The rows below give T cell receptor beta chains drawn from one sample of a study of shared clonotypes between healthy human individuals. Using immunoSEQ multiplex PCR, the repertoire was profiled, and TCRdb retains in-frame clones only, with some absent. The sample consists of 550,000 to 800,000 clones, roughly 87% of them appearing once. Sequencing was carried out using memory CD8+ T cells from PBMCs. The receptors here all came from a man aged 18-30 years in good health. Some clones in this sample may be carry-over from other donors' samples. Each CDR3 is given with its conserved first and last residue. D genes are given only for firm matches. Where a row states a size, it is once, few, many or the class of an expanded clone; other rows omit it.

j_gene | v_gene | abundance | d_gene | CDR3aa | CDR3nt
TRBJ2-7 | TRBV29-1 | . | . | CSVIQGGLYEQYF | TGCAGCGTTATTCAGGGAGGACTATACGAGCAGTACTTC
TRBJ2-3 | TRBV9 | . | TRBD2 | CASSSPGLAGATDTQYF | TGTGCCAGCAGCTCCCCGGGACTAGCGGGAGCGACAGATACGCAGTATTTT
TRBJ2-1 | TRBV19 | once | . | CASSDDSYSYNEQFF | TGTGCCAGTAGCGATGACTCATACTCCTACAATGAGCAGTTCTTC
TRBJ2-7 | TRBV29-1 | . | TRBD2 | CSGRTSGEQYF | TGCAGCGGGCGCACTAGCGGAGAGCAGTACTTC
TRBJ2-3 | TRBV12-5 | . | TRBD1 | CASALGTGVTATQYF | TGTGCTAGTGCTTTGGGTACAGGGGTGACGGCTACGCAGTATTTT
TRBJ2-1 | TRBV19 | . | . | CASSTPGNVVSEQFF | TGTGCCAGTAGTACTCCGGGAAACGTGGTGAGTGAGCAGTTCTTC
TRBJ2-5 | TRBV7-8 | . | TRBD2 | CASNSGTSGRVETQYF | TGTGCCAGCAACTCCGGGACTAGCGGGAGAGTAGAGACCCAGTACTTC
TRBJ2-1 | TRBV11-2 | . | . | CASSLVLHNEQFF | TGTGCCAGCAGCTTAGTACTTCACAATGAGCAGTTCTTC
TRBJ1-1 | TRBV2 | . | . | CASNIWAGELNTEAFF | TGTGCCAGCAACATCTGGGCAGGGGAATTGAACACTGAAGCTTTCTTT
TRBJ1-1 | TRBV4-3 | . | . | CASSLGQNTEAFF | TGCGCCAGCAGCCTTGGGCAGAACACTGAAGCTTTCTTT
TRBJ2-1 | TRBV19 | . | . | CASSLAGSSYNEQFF | TGTGCCAGTAGTCTGGCAGGGAGCTCCTACAATGAGCAGTTCTTC
TRBJ2-7 | TRBV9 | . | . | CASSVESGINLGEQYF | TGTGCCAGCAGCGTAGAGTCCGGGATTAACCTCGGCGAGCAGTACTTC
TRBJ1-1 | TRBV13 | . | . | CASSLFGHTEAFF | TGTGCCAGCAGCTTATTCGGGCACACTGAAGCTTTCTTT
TRBJ2-7 | TRBV6-6 | . | . | CASSYSIYEQYF | TGTGCCAGCAGTTACTCCATCTACGAGCAGTACTTC
TRBJ2-7 | TRBV30 | . | TRBD2 | CAWGEGSEQYF | TGTGCCTGGGGGGAGGGGAGCGAGCAGTACTTC
TRBJ2-1 | TRBV4-2 | once | TRBD1 | CASSHQTGYGEQFF | TGTGCCAGCAGCCATCAGACAGGGTATGGTGAGCAGTTCTTC
TRBJ2-1 | TRBV5-1 | . | TRBD2 | CASPGTSGAYNEQFF | TGCGCCAGCCCCGGGACTAGCGGGGCCTACAATGAGCAGTTCTTC
TRBJ2-2 | TRBV7-9 | . | TRBD2 | CASSLIPLPGGPITGELFF | TGTGCCAGCAGCTTAATTCCCTTACCGGGAGGGCCGATCACCGGGGAGCTGTTTTTT
TRBJ1-5 | TRBV7-3 | . | . | CASSADGSGQPQHF | TGTGCCAGCAGCGCGGACGGGTCGGGTCAGCCCCAGCATTTT
TRBJ2-1 | TRBV7-9 | . | . | CASSLTGVNEQFF | TGTGCCAGCAGCTTAACGGGAGTGAATGAGCAGTTCTTC
TRBJ2-3 | TRBV13 | . | TRBD1 | CASSSRDRATDTQYF | TGTGCCAGCAGCTCCCGGGACAGGGCCACAGATACGCAGTATTTT
TRBJ1-5 | TRBV21-1 | . | . | CASSKGPPRNSNQPQHF | TGTGCCAGCAGCAAGGGGCCCCCCCGTAATAGCAATCAGCCCCAGCATTTT
TRBJ1-4 | TRBV4-1 | . | . | CASSQDEGRMNEKLFF | TGCGCCAGCAGCCAAGATGAAGGCAGGATGAATGAAAAACTGTTTTTT
TRBJ2-3 | TRBV15 | . | . | CATSISARASLADTQYF | TGTGCCACCAGCATTTCGGCCCGGGCGTCCCTAGCAGATACGCAGTATTTT
TRBJ2-1 | TRBV28 | . | TRBD1 | CASSARTGPLSYNEQFF | TGTGCCAGCAGCGCCAGGACAGGACCCCTTTCCTACAATGAGCAGTTCTTC
TRBJ2-5 | TRBV9 | . | . | CASSVQPGEETQYF | TGTGCCAGCAGCGTCCAGCCCGGCGAGGAGACCCAGTACTTC
TRBJ1-5 | TRBV5-1 | . | . | CASSLVGGSIHQPQHF | TGCGCCAGCAGCTTGGTTGGCGGGTCTATTCATCAGCCCCAGCATTTT
TRBJ2-3 | TRBV27 | . | . | CASSPVVPTDTQYF | TGTGCCAGCAGTCCCGTGGTGCCAACAGATACGCAGTATTTT
TRBJ2-1 | TRBV28 | . | . | CAGVRGNEQFF | TGTGCCGGTGTCCGGGGCAATGAGCAGTTCTTC
TRBJ2-1 | TRBV7-3 | . | . | CASSPWDGYNEQFF | TGTGCCAGCAGCCCTTGGGACGGGTACAATGAGCAGTTCTTC
TRBJ2-7 | TRBV9 | . | TRBD1 | CASSPHRGFGEQYF | TGTGCCAGCAGCCCGCACAGGGGTTTTGGCGAGCAGTACTTC
TRBJ1-3 | TRBV28 | . | . | CASSPRLGFGNTIYF | TGTGCCAGCAGTCCGCGTTTGGGTTTTGGAAACACCATATATTTT
TRBJ2-6 | TRBV15 | . | TRBD1 | CATSRGTGSSGANVLTF | TGTGCCACCAGCCGCGGGACAGGGTCCTCTGGGGCCAACGTCCTGACTTTC
TRBJ2-5 | TRBV11-2 | . | . | CASSAGPSRRTQYF | TGTGCCAGCAGCGCGGGACCCTCAAGGAGGACCCAGTACTTC
TRBJ2-5 | TRBV27 | . | . | CATGWGVQETQYF | TGTGCCACCGGCTGGGGGGTTCAAGAGACCCAGTACTTC
TRBJ1-2 | TRBV6-1 | few | . | CASSESDRWRYGYTF | TGTGCCAGCAGTGAAAGCGATAGATGGAGGTATGGCTACACCTTC
TRBJ2-3 | TRBV19 | . | . | CASMGSPDTQYF | TGTGCCAGTATGGGGAGCCCAGATACGCAGTATTTT
TRBJ2-7 | TRBV10-3 | . | . | CAIRTGTGGTYEQYF | TGTGCCATCAGAACAGGGACGGGAGGCACCTACGAGCAGTACTTC
TRBJ1-3 | TRBV28 | . | . | CASSALQGAGNTIYF | TGTGCCAGCAGTGCGCTACAGGGAGCTGGAAACACCATATATTTT
TRBJ2-1 | TRBV7-9 | . | TRBD2 | CASSLWGGRVGNEQFF | TGTGCCAGCAGCTTATGGGGCGGGAGAGTAGGGAATGAGCAGTTCTTC
TRBJ1-1 | TRBV4-1 | once | . | CASSPRAQANTEAFF | TGCGCCAGCAGCCCCCGAGCACAGGCGAACACTGAAGCTTTCTTT
TRBJ2-5 | TRBV13 | . | TRBD1 | CASSPRQGTPETQYF | TGTGCCAGCAGCCCCCGACAGGGAACCCCAGAGACCCAGTACTTC
TRBJ2-7 | TRBV6-6 | . | . | CASSYSPGHYEQYF | TGTGCCAGCAGTTACTCGCCAGGGCACTACGAGCAGTACTTC
TRBJ1-3 | TRBV7-9 | . | . | CASSLIQPSSGNTIYF | TGTGCCAGCAGCTTAATCCAACCGAGCTCTGGAAACACCATATATTTT
TRBJ2-2 | TRBV29-1 | . | . | CSVEEGAGELFF | TGCAGCGTTGAAGAGGGAGCCGGGGAGCTGTTTTTT
TRBJ2-4 | TRBV28 | . | . | CASSFGIIGGQNKNIQYF | TGTGCCAGCAGTTTTGGGATTATAGGGGGGCAGAATAAAAACATTCAGTACTTC
TRBJ2-5 | TRBV28 | . | . | CASSLGLGGPLQETQYF | TGTGCCAGCAGTTTAGGGCTTGGGGGCCCCCTTCAAGAGACCCAGTACTTC
TRBJ2-1 | TRBV12-5 | . | . | CASGLVGGSGEQFF | TGTGCTAGTGGTTTGGTAGGCGGTTCTGGTGAGCAGTTCTTC
TRBJ1-6 | TRBV6-1 | few | . | CASSVGRGGNSPLHF | TGTGCCAGCAGTGTCGGCAGGGGCGGCAATTCACCCCTCCACTTT
TRBJ2-7 | TRBV18 | . | TRBD1 | CASSPTRGQGFYQPYEQYF | TGTGCCAGCTCACCAACTCGTGGACAGGGATTTTACCAGCCCTACGAGCAGTACTTC
TRBJ2-7 | TRBV27 | . | . | CASSLSLPGDEQYF | TGTGCCAGCAGTTTATCGTTACCCGGGGACGAGCAGTACTTC
TRBJ2-1 | TRBV25-1 | . | . | CASRGIDPYNEQFF | TGTGCCAGCAGGGGGATAGATCCCTACAATGAGCAGTTCTTC
TRBJ2-1 | TRBV4-3 | . | . | CASSQGTLGYNEQFF | TGCGCCAGCAGCCAAGGTACCCTAGGGTACAATGAGCAGTTCTTC
TRBJ2-3 | TRBV29-1 | . | . | CSVEGRSTDTQYF | TGCAGCGTTGAGGGGAGAAGCACAGATACGCAGTATTTT
TRBJ1-2 | TRBV2 | . | TRBD1 | CASIPGTGYDYGYTF | TGTGCCAGCATCCCCGGGACAGGTTATGACTATGGCTACACCTTC